The clone carrying this T cell receptor (beta chain) has more than one count but fewer than ten. What it binds is not known. The data derive from a study of response to subunit inactivated influenza vaccine. Study results and limitations: The authors suggested that few new T cells are recruited per seasonal influenza vaccination.

TCRdb reprocessed the RT-PCR reads via MiXCR and lists one record per CDR3 protein. This sample has under 950,000 distinct CDR3 sequences, with around 20% found just once. V shed 2 bases and J 10 bases; nucleotides not matched to a gene: 6. CDR1 and CDR2 from the germline V gene are SGHTA and FQGNSA. The CDR3 length is 15 residues. Sequenced material: PBMCs from blood, taken around 5 days after vaccination. The rearrangement uses TRBV7-2 and TRBJ2-1, with 12 bases lining up with TRBD2. The clonotype was recovered from a man in his fifties who received an inactivated influenza vaccine. Here the CDR3 DNA reads TGTGCCAGCAGCTTACAGACTAGCGGGAGAGGCGAGCAGTTCTTC. This sequence encodes CASSLQTSGRGEQFF. Looking up the rest from reference TRBV7-2 and TRBJ2-1 gives the full variable domain: GAGVSQSPSNKVTEKGKDVELRCDPISGHTALYWYRQSLGQGLEFLIYFQGNSAPDKSGLPSDRFSAERTGGSVSTLTIQRTQQEDSAVYLCASSLQTSGRGEQFFGPGTRLTVL.